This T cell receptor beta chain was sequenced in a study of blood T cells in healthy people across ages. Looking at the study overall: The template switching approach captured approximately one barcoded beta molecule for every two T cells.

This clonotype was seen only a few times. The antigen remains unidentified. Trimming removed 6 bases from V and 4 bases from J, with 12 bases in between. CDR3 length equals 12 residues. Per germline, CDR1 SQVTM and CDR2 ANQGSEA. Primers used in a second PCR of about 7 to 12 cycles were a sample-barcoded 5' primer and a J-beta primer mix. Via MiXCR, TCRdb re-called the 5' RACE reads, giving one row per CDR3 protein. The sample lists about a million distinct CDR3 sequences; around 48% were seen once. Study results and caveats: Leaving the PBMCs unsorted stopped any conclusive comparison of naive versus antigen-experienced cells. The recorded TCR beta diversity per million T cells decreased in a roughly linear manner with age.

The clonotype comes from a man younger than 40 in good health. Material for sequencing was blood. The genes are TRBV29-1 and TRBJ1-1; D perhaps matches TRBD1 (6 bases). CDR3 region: CSVDSGLTEAFF. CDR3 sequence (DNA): TGCAGCGTGGACAGTGGCCTCACTGAAGCTTTCTTT.